The TCR beta chain under discussion was sequenced for a study of identical twins. Unique molecular identifiers were present on cDNA, and template switching added a universal primer site. TCRdb passed the 5' RACE reads through MiXCR, listing each CDR3 protein once. The sample gives nearly 900,000 distinct CDR3 sequences, approximately 13% of which show up once; 1.5% to 2% is in the top ten. This clonotype came up many times. No antigen is known for it. The CDR3 extends over 15 amino acids. Regarding the study as a whole: Excess twin sharing in beta out-of-frame sequences was weaker.

The same sample was also used in a study of yellow fever vaccine responses in identical twins.

The sample was PBMCs. The clonotype was recovered from a woman younger than 30 in good health. J is TRBJ2-7 and V is TRBV21-1; TRBD2, the table's D call, lacks a check against the DNA. TRBV21-1 is a pseudogene. The CDR3 sequence is CASSKEGSDPHEQYF. DNA of the CDR3: TGTGCCAGCAGCAAAGAGGGCTCCGACCCCCACGAGCAGTACTTC.